Listed below are T cell receptor beta chains from one sample, sequenced in a study of response to subunit inactivated influenza vaccine. Each CDR3 protein gets one entry after TCRdb re-called the RT-PCR reads with MiXCR. The table shows some 850,000 distinct CDR3 sequences, with approximately 17% occurring only once. Here the sequenced sample was PBMCs from blood, taken roughly 5 days after vaccination. These receptors were obtained from a man aged 45-60 years who received an inactivated influenza vaccine. Both conserved end residues are part of each CDR3. A D gene is named only where the DNA matches it firmly. Clone size, where shown, is once, few, many, or a class for clones that have expanded.

j_call v_call clone_size d_call cdr3_nt cdr3_aa
TRBJ2-5 TRBV12-3/TRBV12-4 - - TGTGCCAGCAGTCTCGTGGGGGGGCGGGTCGCAGAGACCCAGTACTTC CASSLVGGRVAETQYF
TRBJ2-7 TRBV20-1 - - TGCAGTGCTAGGGGGGGAGGTGGTGGGTCCTACGAGCAGTACTTC CSARGGGGGSYEQYF
TRBJ2-3 TRBV4-3 many TRBD2 TGCGCCAGCAGCCAGACTAGCGGGAGTCCCGATACGCAGTATTTT CASSQTSGSPDTQYF
TRBJ1-6 TRBV12-3/TRBV12-4 - TRBD1 TGTGCCAGCAGTTATTCCGGGACAGGGAGGATATCACCCCTCCACTTT CASSYSGTGRISPLHF
TRBJ2-3 TRBV7-9 - TRBD1 TGTGCCAGCAGCTTATTCCAGGGGGCGACAGATACGCAGTATTTT CASSLFQGATDTQYF
TRBJ2-1 TRBV6-1 - - TGTGCCAGCAGTATAGGGGGAAGCTCCTACAATGAGCAGTTCTTC CASSIGGSSYNEQFF
TRBJ2-3 TRBV20-1 - TRBD1 TGCAGTGCTAGGTTCCAGGGGGCTAGCACAGATACGCAGTATTTT CSARFQGASTDTQYF
TRBJ2-5 TRBV6-1 few TRBD1 TGTGCCAGCAGCAGGGGGCGGTTATTAACGGAGACCCAGTACTTC CASSRGRLLTETQYF
TRBJ2-1 TRBV20-1 few TRBD2 TGCAGTGCTAGAGATGCTAGCGGGAGGGTCTACAATGAGCAGTTCTTC CSARDASGRVYNEQFF
TRBJ2-7 TRBV20-1 many - TGCAGTGCTAGAGATCCGGGACGCCAATACGAGCAGTACTTC CSARDPGRQYEQYF
TRBJ2-1 TRBV7-6 - - TGTGCCAGCAGCTTAGTTTCAACTTACTCCTACAATGAGCAGTTCTTC CASSLVSTYSYNEQFF
TRBJ1-1 TRBV5-1 many - TGCGCCAGTGGGGTGGGGAACACTGAAGCTTTCTTT CASGVGNTEAFF
TRBJ2-7 TRBV5-1 - - TGCGCCAGCAGCCCTCTTCGGGGTCGCCAAAGGTCCTACGAGCAGTACTTC CASSPLRGRQRSYEQYF
TRBJ2-1 TRBV12-3/TRBV12-4 many TRBD2 TGTGCCAGCAGGGGCGGACTAGCGGGAGTGAGCTACAATGAGCAGTTCTTC CASRGGLAGVSYNEQFF
TRBJ1-6 TRBV5-1 many - TGCGCCAGCAGCTCGGGACTGCTAGACTCCTATAATTCACCCCTCCACTTT CASSSGLLDSYNSPLHF
TRBJ2-5 TRBV19 - TRBD2 TGTGCCAGTAGTCCGGGACTAGCGACAGAGACCCAGTACTTC CASSPGLATETQYF
TRBJ2-7 TRBV15 few - TGTGCCACCAGCAGAGAACTCCAGAAGCTGGAGCAGTACTTC CATSRELQKLEQYF
TRBJ2-1 TRBV4-1 - TRBD2 TGCGCCAGCAGCCAAGAAAAATTGCGGGAGAATGAGCAGTTCTTC CASSQEKLRENEQFF
TRBJ2-3 TRBV10-3 few - TGTGCCATCAGCGCGGACAGAAGCACAGATACGCAGTATTTT CAISADRSTDTQYF
TRBJ2-4 TRBV5-1 - TRBD2 TGCGCCAGCAGCTTGGGGGAGGGCAAAAACATTCAGTACTTC CASSLGEGKNIQYF
TRBJ2-1 TRBV7-9 once - TGTGCCAGCAGCCCCTACAGGGACCTTCCCTACAATGAGCAGTTCTTC CASSPYRDLPYNEQFF
TRBJ2-3 TRBV3-1 few - TGTGCCAGCAGCCAAGAGGAGCGAGCCCCCACAGATACGCAGTATTTT CASSQEERAPTDTQYF
TRBJ2-7 TRBV5-6 - TRBD1 TGTGCCAGCAGCCTAGGGACAGGGTTTGTCTACGAGCAGTACTTC CASSLGTGFVYEQYF
TRBJ1-6 TRBV7-2 few TRBD1 TGTGCCAGCAGCTTAATAGGACAGGAGTTCAATTCACCCCTCCACTTT CASSLIGQEFNSPLHF
TRBJ1-4 TRBV20-1 few - TGCAGTGCTTTAACAGCTTCGAATGAAAAACTGTTTTTT CSALTASNEKLFF
TRBJ2-1 TRBV6-5 few TRBD1 TGTGCCAGCACTTACTCGAAAGGGGGCCGGTCTAATGAGCAGTTCTTC CASTYSKGGRSNEQFF
TRBJ2-3 TRBV25-1 - - TGTGCCAGCAGTGAGTCACGGCGGTCGGGCACAGATACGCAGTATTTT CASSESRRSGTDTQYF
TRBJ2-1 TRBV3-1 - TRBD2 TGTGCCAGCAGCCCAGGGACTAGCGGGAGCCAGGTCTTC CASSPGTSGSQVF
TRBJ2-7 TRBV6-1 few TRBD1 TGTGCCAGCAGTCTAACGCCTACCGGGACAGGGAACGAGCAGTACTTC CASSLTPTGTGNEQYF
TRBJ2-7 TRBV12-3/TRBV12-4 few TRBD1 TGTGCCAGCAGTCGGGACAGGCCGTACACCTACGAGCAGTACTTC CASSRDRPYTYEQYF
TRBJ2-5 TRBV6-5 few - TGTGCCAGCAGTTACTCGTCGGCGGTCACAGAAGAGACCCAGTACTTC CASSYSSAVTEETQYF
TRBJ1-2 TRBV6-6 - - TGTGCCAGCAGTCGATGGAGGGAGAAGGGCTACACCTTC CASSRWREKGYTF
TRBJ2-3 TRBV20-1 few - TGCAGTGCTAAGTATTGGGACTCGGGTACAGATACGCAGTATTTT CSAKYWDSGTDTQYF
TRBJ2-1 TRBV20-1 - TRBD2 TGCAGTGCTCCGTCTAGCGGGAGAGGGAATGAGCAGTTCTTC CSAPSSGRGNEQFF
TRBJ2-7 TRBV6-4 few TRBD2 TGTGCCACGCGACTAGCGGGAGTGGGAGAGCAGTACTTC CATRLAGVGEQYF
TRBJ2-3 TRBV6-4 - - TGTGCCAGCAGTGACACAGACACAGATACGCAGTATTTT CASSDTDTDTQYF
TRBJ1-5 TRBV6-2/TRBV6-3 - TRBD1 TGTGCCAGCAGTTACTCCCCAGGGACAGGGGTAAATCAGCCCCAGCATTTT CASSYSPGTGVNQPQHF
TRBJ2-7 TRBV14 few - TGTGCCAGCAGCCATACCCTGGGGTTGTACGAGCAGTACTTC CASSHTLGLYEQYF
TRBJ2-5 TRBV20-1 few - TGCAGTGGTTTGTCGGGGGCTGAAGAGACCCAGTACTTC CSGLSGAEETQYF
TRBJ2-3 TRBV6-1 few TRBD2 TGTGCCAGCAGGAGAGGGACTACCCCAGATACGCAGTATTTT CASRRGTTPDTQYF
TRBJ2-3 TRBV7-2 - - TGTGCCAGCAGCACGAGGGACCCTACAGATACGCAGTATTTT CASSTRDPTDTQYF
TRBJ1-2 TRBV5-1 few TRBD1 TGCGCCAGCAGCCTAACCGGGACAGGGGGCGTCTACACCTTC CASSLTGTGGVYTF
TRBJ2-3 TRBV20-1 - - TGCAGTGCTAGCCCCTTCGGGGAGGATACGCAGTATTTT CSASPFGEDTQYF
TRBJ2-1 TRBV4-3 - TRBD2 TGCGCCAGCAGCTCCCGACTAGCGGGAGTGGGCGATGAGCAGTTCTTC CASSSRLAGVGDEQFF
TRBJ2-3 TRBV12-3/TRBV12-4 many TRBD2 TGTGCCAGCAGTCGACGGGGGGAGGGCCTTTCAGATACGCAGTATTTT CASSRRGEGLSDTQYF
TRBJ1-1 TRBV29-1 many - TGCAGCGTTGGTTGGAACACTGAAGCTTTCTTT CSVGWNTEAFF
TRBJ2-7 TRBV12-3/TRBV12-4 many - TGTGCCACCGCCGAAGGGTCCTACGAGCAGTACTTC CATAEGSYEQYF
TRBJ1-6 TRBV4-3 - - TGCGCCAGCAGCCAAGGACAGTTTAATTCACCCCTCCACTTT CASSQGQFNSPLHF
TRBJ2-7 TRBV20-1 few TRBD2 TGCAGTGCTAGCAGGCGGGCGACTAGCGACTACGAGCAGTACTTC CSASRRATSDYEQYF